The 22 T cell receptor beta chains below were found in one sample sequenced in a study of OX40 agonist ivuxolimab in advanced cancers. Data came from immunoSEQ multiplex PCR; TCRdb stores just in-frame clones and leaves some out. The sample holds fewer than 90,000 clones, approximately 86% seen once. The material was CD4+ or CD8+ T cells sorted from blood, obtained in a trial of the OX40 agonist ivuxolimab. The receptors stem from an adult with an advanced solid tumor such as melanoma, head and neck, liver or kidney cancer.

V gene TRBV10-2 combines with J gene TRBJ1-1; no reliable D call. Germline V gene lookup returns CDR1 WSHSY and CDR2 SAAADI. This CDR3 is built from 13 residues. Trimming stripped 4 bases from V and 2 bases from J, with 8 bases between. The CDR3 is CASSGEPNTEAFF. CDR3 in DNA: TGCGCCAGCAGTGGGGAACCTAACACTGAAGCTTTCTTT.

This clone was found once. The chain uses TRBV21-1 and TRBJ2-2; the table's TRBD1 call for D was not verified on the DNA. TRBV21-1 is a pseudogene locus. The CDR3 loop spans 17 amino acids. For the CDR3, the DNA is TGTGCCAGCAGCAAAGGTCAAAATCTTCAGGTGGCCGGGGAGCTGTTTTTT. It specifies CASSKGQNLQVAGELFF.

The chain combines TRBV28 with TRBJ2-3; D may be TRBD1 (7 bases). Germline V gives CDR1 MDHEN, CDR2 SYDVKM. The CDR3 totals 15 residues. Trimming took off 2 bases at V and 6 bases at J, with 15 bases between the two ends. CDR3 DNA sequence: TGTGCCAGCAGTTTAGCGGGACAGACAAGTGATACGCAGTATTTT. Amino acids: CASSLAGQTSDTQYF.

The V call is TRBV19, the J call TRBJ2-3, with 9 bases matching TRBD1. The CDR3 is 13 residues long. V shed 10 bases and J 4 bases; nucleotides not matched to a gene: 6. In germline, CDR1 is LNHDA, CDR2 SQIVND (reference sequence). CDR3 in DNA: TGTGCCACAGGACAGGGGTTAGCAGATACGCAGTATTTT. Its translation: CATGQGLADTQYF.

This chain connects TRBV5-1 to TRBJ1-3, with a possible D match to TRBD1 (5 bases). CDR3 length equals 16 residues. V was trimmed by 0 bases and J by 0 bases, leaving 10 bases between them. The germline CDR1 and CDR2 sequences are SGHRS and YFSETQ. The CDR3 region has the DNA TGCGCCAGCAGCTTGGCAGGGACGAGCTCTGGAAACACCATATATTTT. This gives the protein CASSLAGTSSGNTIYF.

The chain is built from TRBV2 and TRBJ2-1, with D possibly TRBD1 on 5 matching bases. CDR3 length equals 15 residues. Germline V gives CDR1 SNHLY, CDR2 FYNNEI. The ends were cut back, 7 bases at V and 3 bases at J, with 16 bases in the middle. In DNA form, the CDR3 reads TGTGCCAGCAAAACAGGTGATGGAATCTACAATGAGCAGTTCTTC. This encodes CASKTGDGIYNEQFF. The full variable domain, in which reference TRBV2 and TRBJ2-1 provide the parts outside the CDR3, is EPEVTQTPSHQVTQMGQEVILRCVPISNHLYFYWYRQILGQKVEFLVSFYNNEISEKSEIFDDQFSVERPDGSNFTLKIRSTKLEDSAMYFCASKTGDGIYNEQFFGPGTRLTVL.

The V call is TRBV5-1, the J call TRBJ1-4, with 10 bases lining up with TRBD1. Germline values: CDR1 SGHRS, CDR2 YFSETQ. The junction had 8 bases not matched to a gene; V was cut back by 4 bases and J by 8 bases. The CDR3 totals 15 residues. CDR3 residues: CASSPIGQGGEKLFF. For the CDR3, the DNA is TGCGCCAGCAGCCCTATTGGACAGGGGGGCGAAAAACTGTTTTTT.

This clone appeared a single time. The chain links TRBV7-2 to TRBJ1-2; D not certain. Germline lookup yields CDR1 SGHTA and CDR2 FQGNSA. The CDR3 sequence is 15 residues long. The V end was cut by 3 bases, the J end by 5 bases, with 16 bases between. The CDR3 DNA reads TGTGCCAGCAGCTTTCCCCGGGAGGGTTGGTATGGCTACACCTTC. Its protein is CASSFPREGWYGYTF.

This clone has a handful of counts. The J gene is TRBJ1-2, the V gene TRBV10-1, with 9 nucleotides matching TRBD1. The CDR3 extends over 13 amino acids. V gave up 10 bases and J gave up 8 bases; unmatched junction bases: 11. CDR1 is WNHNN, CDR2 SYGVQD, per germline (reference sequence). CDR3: CATSRDRVRGYTF. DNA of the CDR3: TGCGCCACGTCCCGGGACAGGGTTCGGGGCTACACCTTC.

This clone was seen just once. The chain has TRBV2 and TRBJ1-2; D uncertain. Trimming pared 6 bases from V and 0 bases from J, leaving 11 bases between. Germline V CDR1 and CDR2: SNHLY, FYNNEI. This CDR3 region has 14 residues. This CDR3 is CASSQAMPNYGYTF. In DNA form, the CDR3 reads TGTGCCAGCAGCCAAGCAATGCCTAACTATGGCTACACCTTC.

CDR3 in DNA: TGTGCCAGCAGTTTACCCCTCCCCGGGGAGCTGTTTTTT. Its translation: CASSLPLPGELFF. V usage is TRBV28 and J usage is TRBJ2-2; unclear D gene. This CDR3 comprises 13 residues. From germline, CDR1 is MDHEN and CDR2 SYDVKM. V lost 2 bases and J 6 bases, leaving 7 bases between the germline ends.

The DNA for the CDR3 is TGTGCCAGCAGCTCCCAGGGGAGGAACCAAGAGACCCAGTACTTC. Its translation: CASSSQGRNQETQYF. V is TRBV7-2 and J is TRBJ2-5; possibly TRBD1 or TRBD2 for D (6 bases each). The germline CDR1 and CDR2 sequences are SGHTA and FQGNSA. V was pared by 4 bases and J by 0 bases, with 12 bases between. CDR3 length: 15 residues.

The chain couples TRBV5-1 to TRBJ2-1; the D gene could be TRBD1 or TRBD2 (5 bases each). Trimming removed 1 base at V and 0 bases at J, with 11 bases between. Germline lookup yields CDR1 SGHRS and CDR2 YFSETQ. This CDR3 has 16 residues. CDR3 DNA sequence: TGCGCCAGCAGCTTGACCGGGACCAGCTCCTACAATGAGCAGTTCTTC. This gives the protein CASSLTGTSSYNEQFF.

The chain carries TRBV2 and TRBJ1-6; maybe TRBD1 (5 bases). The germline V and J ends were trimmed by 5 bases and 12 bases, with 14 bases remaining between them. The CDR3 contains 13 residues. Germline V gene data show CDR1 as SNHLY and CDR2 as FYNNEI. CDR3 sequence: CASSSTGLEPLHF. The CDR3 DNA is TGTGCCAGCAGTAGCACAGGTTTAGAACCCCTCCACTTT.

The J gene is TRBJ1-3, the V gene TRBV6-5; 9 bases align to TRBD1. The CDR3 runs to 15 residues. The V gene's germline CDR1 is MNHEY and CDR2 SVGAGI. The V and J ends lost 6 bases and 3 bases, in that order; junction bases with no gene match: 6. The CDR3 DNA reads TGTGCCAGCAGCTCCGGGACAGGGTTTGGAAACACCATATATTTT. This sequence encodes CASSSGTGFGNTIYF.

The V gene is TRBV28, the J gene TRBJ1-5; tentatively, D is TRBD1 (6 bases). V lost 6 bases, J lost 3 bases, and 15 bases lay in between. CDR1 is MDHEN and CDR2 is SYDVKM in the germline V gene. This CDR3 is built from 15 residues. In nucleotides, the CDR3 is TGTGCCAGCAGCCTTTATTGGGACAACAATCAGCCCCAGCATTTT. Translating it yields CASSLYWDNNQPQHF. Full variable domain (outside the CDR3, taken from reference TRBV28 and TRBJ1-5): DVKVTQSSRYLVKRTGEKVFLECVQDMDHENMFWYRQDPGLGLRLIYFSYDVKMKEKGDIPEGYSVSREKKERFSLILESASTNQTSMYLCASSLYWDNNQPQHFGDGTRLSIL.

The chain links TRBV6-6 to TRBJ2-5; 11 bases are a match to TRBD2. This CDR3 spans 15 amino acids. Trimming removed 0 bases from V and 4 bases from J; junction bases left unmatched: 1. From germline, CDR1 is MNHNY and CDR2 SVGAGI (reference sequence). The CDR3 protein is CASSYSGTSGETQYF. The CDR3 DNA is TGTGCCAGCAGTTACTCTGGGACTAGCGGAGAGACCCAGTACTTC.

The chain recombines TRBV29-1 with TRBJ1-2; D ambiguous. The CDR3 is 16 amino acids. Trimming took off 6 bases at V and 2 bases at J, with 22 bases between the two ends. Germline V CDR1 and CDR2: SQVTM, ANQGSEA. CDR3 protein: CSVHLTQITNNYGYTF. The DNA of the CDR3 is TGCAGCGTCCATCTAACCCAGATTACTAACAACTATGGCTACACCTTC. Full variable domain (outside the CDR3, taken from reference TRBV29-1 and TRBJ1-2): SAVISQKPSRDICQRGTSLTIQCQVDSQVTMMFWYRQQPGQSLTLIATANQGSEATYESGFVIDKFPISRPNLTFSTLTVSNMSPEDSSIYLCSVHLTQITNNYGYTFGSGTRLTVV.

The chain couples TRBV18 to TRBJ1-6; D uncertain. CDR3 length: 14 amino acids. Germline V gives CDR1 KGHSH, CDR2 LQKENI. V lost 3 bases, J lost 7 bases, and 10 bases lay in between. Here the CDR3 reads CASSPPRGNSPLHF. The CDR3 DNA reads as TGTGCCAGCTCACCCCCACGGGGAAATTCACCCCTCCACTTT.

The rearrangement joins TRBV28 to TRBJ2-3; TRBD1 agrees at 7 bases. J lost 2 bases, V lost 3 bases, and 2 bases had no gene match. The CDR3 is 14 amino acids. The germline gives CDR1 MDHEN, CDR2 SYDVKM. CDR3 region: CASSLGQSTDTQYF. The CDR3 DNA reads TGTGCCAGCAGTTTGGGACAGTCCACAGATACGCAGTATTTT.

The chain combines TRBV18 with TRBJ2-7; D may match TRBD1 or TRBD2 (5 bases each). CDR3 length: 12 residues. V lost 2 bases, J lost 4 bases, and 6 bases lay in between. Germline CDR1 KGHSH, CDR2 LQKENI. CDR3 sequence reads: CASSPGGYEQYF. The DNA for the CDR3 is TGTGCCAGCTCACCAGGGGGATACGAGCAGTACTTC.

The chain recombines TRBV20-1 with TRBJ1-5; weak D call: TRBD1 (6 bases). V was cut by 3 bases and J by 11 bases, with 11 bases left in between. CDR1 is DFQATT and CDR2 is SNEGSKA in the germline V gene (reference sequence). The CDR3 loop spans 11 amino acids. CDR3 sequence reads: CSARGATTQHF. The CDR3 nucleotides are TGCAGTGCTAGGGGGGCAACCACCCAGCATTTT.